The T cell receptor (beta chain) described here comes from a study of blood T cell repertoires in COVID-19. Overall study: PBMCs, B-cell-depleted T cells, or T cells were the source of the cDNA or gDNA that made up the material.

V gave up 4 bases and J gave up 5 bases, with 21 bases separating them. The CDR3 is made up of 17 amino acids. Germline V gives CDR1 MDHEN, CDR2 SYDVKM. Assignment of participants to cohorts was predicated upon participant-reported clinical history. Sequencing used immunoSEQ multiplex PCR; TCRdb keeps in-frame clones, though not all of them. The table has roughly 310,000 clones, roughly nine tenths seen once. The sequence derives from a man in his sixties who had recovered from COVID-19. The sequenced sample was PBMCs or T cells enriched from blood (not recorded which). This sequence joins TRBV28 and TRBJ1-5; tentatively, D is TRBD1 (6 bases). CDR3 in amino acids: CASSSPHGGRKDQPQHF. The CDR3 region has the DNA TGTGCCAGCAGTTCCCCCCACGGGGGGCGGAAGGATCAGCCCCAGCATTTT.